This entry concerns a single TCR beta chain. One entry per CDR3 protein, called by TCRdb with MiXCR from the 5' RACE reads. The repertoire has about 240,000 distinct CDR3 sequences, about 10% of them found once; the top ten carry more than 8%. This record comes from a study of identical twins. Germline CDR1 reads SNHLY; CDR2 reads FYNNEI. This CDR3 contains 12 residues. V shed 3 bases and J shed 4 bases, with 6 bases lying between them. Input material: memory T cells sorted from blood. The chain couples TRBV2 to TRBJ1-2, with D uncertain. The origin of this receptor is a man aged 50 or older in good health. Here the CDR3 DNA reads TGTGCCAGCAGTGAGGCAGGCTATGGCTACACCTTC. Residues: CASSEAGYGYTF.